Listed below are T cell receptor beta chains from one sample, sequenced in a study of shared clonotypes between healthy human individuals. The method was immunoSEQ multiplex PCR; TCRdb's version includes in-frame clones alone and lacks a portion of them. This sample has about 490,000 clones; around three quarters occur once, and the top ten carry over 9.5%. The sample comprised PBMCs. All receptors derive from a woman aged 35 to 49 in good health. Some clones in this sample may be carry-over from other donors' samples. Each CDR3 is given with its conserved first and last residue. The order of the fields is V gene, J gene, clone size, D gene, CDR3 protein, CDR3 DNA. The D gene is left open where the match is weak. Clone size is given for some rows only: seen once, a few or many times, or a class if the clone is expanded.

TRBV11-2	TRBJ1-4	NA	NA	CASSQTGYEKLFF	TGTGCCAGCAGCCAGACAGGTTATGAAAAACTGTTTTTT
TRBV18	TRBJ1-1	NA	NA	CASSPIDGQNTEAFF	TGTGCCAGCTCACCAATAGACGGACAGAACACTGAAGCTTTCTTT
TRBV7-3	TRBJ2-5	NA	NA	CASSLLPGATETQYF	TGTGCCAGCAGCTTATTACCGGGGGCGACAGAGACCCAGTACTTC
TRBV11-2	TRBJ1-1	NA	NA	CASSAGDTEAFF	TGTGCCAGCAGCGCCGGGGACACTGAAGCTTTCTTT
TRBV19	TRBJ2-7	NA	TRBD2	CASSSGLAGSYEQYF	TGTGCCAGTAGTTCGGGACTAGCGGGAAGCTACGAGCAGTACTTC
TRBV7-2	TRBJ1-2	NA	NA	CASSPAGETYGYTF	TGTGCCAGCAGCCCGGCCGGGGAAACCTATGGCTACACCTTT
TRBV4-3	TRBJ2-5	NA	NA	CASSQAGVETQYF	TGCGCCAGCAGCCAAGCAGGGGTGGAAACCCAGTACTTC
TRBV10-1	TRBJ2-1	NA	TRBD1	CASSEDPGGSYNEQFF	TGCGCCAGCAGTGAGGATCCAGGGGGCTCCTACAATGAGCAGTTCTTC
TRBV7-2	TRBJ1-5	NA	NA	CASSSYSNQPQHF	TGTGCCAGCAGCTCCTATAGCAATCAGCCCCAGCATTTT
TRBV30	TRBJ1-3	NA	TRBD1	CAWSLSGTGANTIYF	TGTGCCTGGAGTCTGTCCGGGACAGGGGCAAACACCATATATTTT
TRBV4-1	TRBJ1-2	NA	NA	CASSQLQGYGYTF	TGCGCCAGCAGCCAGCTACAGGGTTATGGCTACACCTTC
TRBV4-3	TRBJ2-1	NA	NA	CASSQDIALDEQFF	TGCGCCAGCAGCCAAGATATTGCTCTCGATGAGCAGTTCTTC
TRBV7-9	TRBJ1-5	NA	NA	CASSLGGGQPQHF	TGTGCCAGCAGCTTGGGGGGAGGGCAGCCCCAGCATTTT
TRBV2	TRBJ2-2	NA	NA	CASSEQGHGELFF	TGTGCCAGCAGTGAACAGGGACACGGGGAGCTGTTTTTT
TRBV7-2	TRBJ2-7	NA	NA	CASGEAVSYEQYF	TGTGCCAGCGGCGAGGCGGTCTCCTACGAGCAGTACTTC
TRBV9	TRBJ2-3	NA	NA	CASSVVGGTSTDTQYF	TGTGCCAGCAGCGTAGTGGGCGGGACTAGCACAGATACGCAGTATTTT
TRBV27	TRBJ2-1	NA	TRBD2	CASRPGTSGRAYNEQFF	TGTGCCAGCCGTCCCGGGACTAGCGGGAGGGCCTACAATGAGCAGTTCTTC
TRBV5-1	TRBJ2-7	NA	TRBD2	CASSLIPSGSYEQYF	TGCGCCAGCAGCTTGATCCCTAGCGGCTCCTACGAGCAGTACTTC
TRBV18	TRBJ1-5	NA	NA	CASSLNQGSNQPQHF	TGTGCCAGCTCACTTAACCAGGGAAGCAATCAGCCCCAGCATTTT
TRBV29-1	TRBJ2-3	NA	TRBD1	CSVEKGATDTQYF	TGCAGCGTTGAGAAGGGGGCCACAGATACGCAGTATTTT
TRBV4-3	TRBJ2-3	NA	NA	CASSQDKGWTDTQYF	TGCGCCAGCAGCCAAGATAAGGGATGGACAGATACGCAGTATTTT
TRBV5-1	TRBJ2-3	NA	NA	CASSFRGISTDTQYF	TGCGCCAGCAGCTTCAGGGGCATTAGCACAGATACGCAGTATTTT
TRBV27	TRBJ2-7	NA	NA	CASSFVNAGGEQYF	TGTGCCAGCAGTTTCGTCAACGCCGGGGGCGAGCAGTACTTC
TRBV6-4	TRBJ1-4	once	NA	CASSEDINEKLFF	TGTGCCAGCAGTGAGGATATTAATGAAAAACTGTTTTTT
TRBV5-1	TRBJ2-2	NA	TRBD2	CASSLEGTSGSSVTGELFF	TGCGCCAGCAGCTTGGAAGGGACTAGCGGGAGTTCTGTCACCGGGGAGCTGTTTTTT
TRBV5-1	TRBJ1-3	few	NA	CASSLPGDGNTIYF	TGCGCCAGCAGCTTGCCCGGAGACGGAAACACCATATATTTT
TRBV12-5	TRBJ2-5	NA	TRBD2	CASGPGLAEETQYF	TGTGCTAGTGGTCCGGGACTAGCGGAAGAGACCCAGTACTTC
TRBV29-1	TRBJ1-6	NA	TRBD1	CSVGDRYNSPLHF	TGCAGCGTTGGGGACAGATATAATTCACCCCTCCACTTT
TRBV18	TRBJ2-7	NA	NA	CASSPNRVDEQYF	TGTGCCAGCTCACCAAACAGGGTGGACGAGCAGTACTTC
TRBV7-2	TRBJ2-5	NA	NA	CASSLVADQETQYF	TGTGCCAGCAGCTTAGTGGCAGACCAAGAGACCCAGTACTTC
TRBV28	TRBJ2-1	NA	NA	CASSLAGPNEQFF	TGTGCCAGCAGTTTGGCGGGACCCAATGAGCAGTTCTTC
TRBV29-1	TRBJ1-1	NA	NA	CSILQSTWGTEAFF	TGCAGCATCCTACAATCCACCTGGGGCACTGAAGCTTTCTTT
TRBV7-9	TRBJ2-7	NA	NA	CASSSGNPDYEQYF	TGTGCCAGCAGCTCTGGCAACCCCGATTACGAGCAGTACTTC
TRBV4-3	TRBJ1-4	NA	NA	CASSPTPRREDEKLFF	TGCGCCAGCAGCCCCACCCCAAGAAGGGAAGATGAAAAACTGTTTTTT
TRBV29-1	TRBJ2-3	NA	TRBD2	CSVETSGPSTDTQYF	TGCAGCGTTGAGACTAGCGGACCGAGCACAGATACGCAGTATTTT
TRBV5-6	TRBJ2-3	NA	TRBD2	CASSFRLAGVRTDTQYF	TGTGCCAGCAGCTTTAGGTTAGCGGGAGTACGCACAGATACGCAGTATTTT
TRBV4-2	TRBJ2-4	NA	NA	CASSQEELAKNIQYF	TGTGCCAGCAGCCAAGAGGAACTAGCCAAAAACATTCAGTACTTC